These 30 T cell receptor beta chains were all obtained from the same sample, sequenced in a study of neurological immune-mediated disorders. One entry per CDR3 protein, called by TCRdb with MiXCR from the 5' RACE reads. The table lists 75,000 to 95,000 distinct CDR3 sequences, 17% of them singletons. Sequenced input: PBMCs. These receptors all stem from a woman between 40 and 55 years old in good health.

In this sample, this clonotype turned up many times. The V and J genes are TRBV6-5 and TRBJ1-2, with D perhaps matching TRBD1 (6 bases). The CDR3 consists of 13 residues. Germline CDR1 reads MNHEY; CDR2 reads SVGAGI. Trimming cost V 6 bases and J 3 bases, with 11 bases left between them. CDR3 DNA sequence: TGTGCCAGCAGACCAGGGGAGTACTATGGCTACACCTTC. Translation gives CASRPGEYYGYTF.

A word on this clonotype: A clone one base away is much larger, so this may be a read error. The rearrangement links TRBV20-1 to TRBJ2-5, with 8 bases matching TRBD2. CDR3 length: 14 amino acids. CDR1 DFQATT and CDR2 SNEGSKA come from the germline V gene (reference sequence). V dropped 7 bases and J dropped 5; count of bases not matched to a gene: 12. The CDR3 region is CSVRGGGTRETQYF. In DNA form, the CDR3 reads TGCAGTGTTAGGGGCGGGGGGACCAGGGAGACCCAGTACTTC.

This clonotype was recorded at least ten times. The chain carries TRBV20-1 and TRBJ1-5; D is undetermined. This CDR3 contains 15 residues. Between the trimmed V and J ends, which lost 3 bases and 0 bases, there was a span of 12 bases. Germline CDR1 is DFQATT and CDR2 is SNEGSKA (reference sequence). The CDR3 reads CSASGSSDSNQPQHF. The CDR3 nucleotides are TGCAGTGCTAGCGGAAGTTCCGATAGCAATCAGCCCCAGCATTTT.

V and J are TRBV29-1 and TRBJ2-3, with TRBD1 matching over 10 bases. V lost 4 bases and J lost 2; bases outside the gene matches: 3. The germline V gene encodes CDR1 SQVTM and CDR2 ANQGSEA. The CDR3 runs to 14 residues. The CDR3 DNA sequence: TGCAGCGTTGGGACAGGGGGGATCACAGATACGCAGTATTTT. The encoded protein is CSVGTGGITDTQYF.

This clonotype was counted ten times or more. This sequence joins TRBV20-1 and TRBJ1-4, with D unresolved. V lost 0 bases and J lost 1, with 9 bases in between. The V gene's germline CDR1 is DFQATT and CDR2 SNEGSKA (reference sequence). The CDR3 consists of 15 residues. The CDR3 region is CSARDLTGTNEKLFF. The CDR3 nucleotides are TGCAGTGCTAGAGATCTTACCGGAACTAATGAAAAACTGTTTTTT.

In its sample, this clonotype was seen many times. The V and J genes are TRBV10-3 and TRBJ1-1, with D unresolved. Germline values: CDR1 ENHRY, CDR2 SYGVKD. V lost 6 bases and J 2 bases, leaving 10 bases between the germline ends. This CDR3 spans 13 amino acids. The CDR3: CAISLSINTEAFF. As DNA, the CDR3 is TGTGCCATCAGCCTTTCTATAAACACTGAAGCTTTCTTT.

CDR3 bases: TGCAGTGCTAGAGAGGCTTTTGGGACACCTAACAATGAGCAGTTCTTC. This translates into CSAREAFGTPNNEQFF. The rearrangement links TRBV20-1 to TRBJ2-1; D is possibly TRBD1 (6 bases). Germline loops: CDR1 DFQATT, CDR2 SNEGSKA (reference sequence). The V end lost 0 bases, the J end lost 5 bases, and 17 bases lay between the germline ends. The CDR3 totals 16 residues.

The chain has TRBV20-1 and TRBJ2-1; D might be TRBD1 (5 bases). The ends were cut back, 5 bases at V and 1 base at J, with 12 bases in the middle. The CDR3 runs 14 residues. The V gene's germline CDR1 is DFQATT and CDR2 SNEGSKA (reference sequence). The CDR3 bases are TGCAGTGCTTTCAGCTCAGGGTCCTACAATGAGCAGTTCTTC. It encodes CSAFSSGSYNEQFF.

There are many counts of this clonotype. The chain recombines TRBV7-2 with TRBJ2-1; 8 nucleotides line up with TRBD1. The CDR3 is 14 residues long. Trimming removed 0 bases from V and 14 bases from J; junction bases left unmatched: 9. CDR1 is SGHTA and CDR2 is FQGNSA in the germline V gene. This CDR3 is CASSLASDRERKFF. CDR3 coding DNA: TGTGCCAGCAGCTTAGCCTCGGACAGGGAGAGGAAGTTCTTC.

This clonotype was picked up many times. The genes are TRBV27 and TRBJ2-3; D assignment may be TRBD1 or TRBD2 (6 bases each). The germline V gene has CDR1 MNHEY and CDR2 SMNVEV (reference sequence). This CDR3 is built from 11 residues. Trimming left V 6 bases short and J 9 bases short, with 10 bases between. This chain's CDR3 is CASSKGGTQYF. The CDR3 DNA reads TGTGCCAGCAGCAAAGGGGGGACGCAGTATTTT.

This clonotype was counted ten times or more. The chain carries TRBV7-2 and TRBJ2-1; D unresolved. The CDR3 contains 13 residues. Trimming stripped 4 bases from V and 5 bases from J, with 9 bases between. The V gene's germline CDR1 is SGHTA and CDR2 FQGNSA. CDR3 protein: CASSSRQDNEQFF. The CDR3 nucleotides read TGTGCCAGCAGCTCACGACAAGACAATGAGCAGTTCTTC.

This clonotype was detected ten times or more. J is TRBJ2-3 and V is TRBV5-1; 10 nucleotides match TRBD1. The junction had 8 bases not matched to a gene; V was cut back by 4 bases and J by 6 bases. This CDR3 is 15 amino acids long. Germline CDR1 is SGHRS and CDR2 is YFSETQ. CDR3 loop: CASSPRQGASDTQYF. In DNA, the CDR3 is TGCGCCAGCAGCCCGAGACAGGGGGCATCCGATACGCAGTATTTT.

The chain joins TRBV19 to TRBJ1-2; D is undetermined. The CDR3 spans 17 residues. The germline gives CDR1 LNHDA, CDR2 SQIVND (reference sequence). V dropped 9 bases and J dropped 2 bases, with 25 bases sitting between them. The CDR3 coding sequence is TGTGCCAGCCTACATACGAGGACTCGCGTGGGAAACTATGGCTACACCTTC. This encodes CASLHTRTRVGNYGYTF.

This clonotype was observed at least ten times. DNA of the CDR3: TGTGCCAGCAGTGAGAGAAATTTCTATGGCTACACCTTC. The encoded protein is CASSERNFYGYTF. The J gene is TRBJ1-2, the V gene TRBV25-1; no definite D call. Germline V gene sequence: CDR1 MGHDK, CDR2 SYGVNS. There are 13 residues in the CDR3. V was clipped by 3 bases and J by 4 bases, with 9 bases between them.

This clonotype was seen repeatedly, ten times or more. The V call is TRBV18, the J call TRBJ2-4; D is ambiguous. Germline V lookup: CDR1 KGHSH, CDR2 LQKENI. The CDR3 contains 16 residues. The germline V and J ends were trimmed by 0 bases and 0 bases, with 9 bases remaining between them. Here the CDR3 reads CASSPPESIAKNIQYF. CDR3 sequence (DNA): TGTGCCAGCTCACCACCAGAGAGCATAGCCAAAAACATTCAGTACTTC.

In this sample, this clonotype turned up many times. V usage is TRBV5-1 and J usage is TRBJ2-5, with D tentatively TRBD1 (5 bases). This CDR3 is built from 14 residues. Germline V gene lookup returns CDR1 SGHRS and CDR2 YFSETQ. The ends were cut back, 1 base at V and 4 bases at J, with 11 bases in the middle. The CDR3 nucleotides are TGCGCCAGCAGCTTGTCAAGGGGTGGAGAGACCCAGTACTTC. Protein sequence: CASSLSRGGETQYF. Full variable domain (rest looked up from reference TRBV5-1 and TRBJ2-5): KAGVTQTPRYLIKTRGQQVTLSCSPISGHRSVSWYQQTPGQGLQFLFEYFSETQRNKGNFPGRFSGRQFSNSRSEMNVSTLELGDSALYLCASSLSRGGETQYFGPGTRLLVL.

This clonotype appeared many times. The chain employs TRBV6-6 and TRBJ2-3, with 7 bases identical to TRBD1. The CDR3 length is 15 residues. Germline values: CDR1 MNHNY, CDR2 SVGAGI (reference sequence). V lost 2 bases to trimming and J lost 5 bases; unmatched junction nucleotides: 7. CDR3 DNA: TGTGCCAGCAGTTACGACAGGGCCTGGGGAGATACGCAGTATTTT. Translation gives CASSYDRAWGDTQYF.

This clonotype showed up just a few times. V is TRBV7-2 and J is TRBJ2-7, with D perhaps matching TRBD1 or TRBD2 (6 bases each). The CDR3 covers 16 residues. Between the trimmed V and J ends, which lost 4 bases and 4 bases, there was a span of 20 bases. CDR1 and CDR2 from the germline V gene are SGHTA and FQGNSA. CDR3 sequence: CASSSLGGGAGYEQYF. The DNA for the CDR3 is TGTGCCAGCAGCTCCTTGGGTGGGGGCGCGGGGTACGAGCAGTACTTC.

This clonotype appeared many times. The V gene is TRBV29-1, the J gene TRBJ2-5; 8 nucleotides match TRBD1. The length of the CDR3 is 12 residues. From germline, CDR1 is SQVTM and CDR2 ANQGSEA. V lost 4 bases and J lost 5; bases outside the gene matches: 3. CDR3 in amino acids: CSVGTGWETQYF. DNA for the CDR3: TGCAGCGTTGGGACAGGGTGGGAGACCCAGTACTTC.

This clonotype was seen a few times. A much larger clone is a single base away; this may be a read error. The chain's CDR3 is CASSRRDPMGEKLFF. In DNA, the CDR3 is TGTGCCAGTAGCCGACGGGACCCTATGGGGGAAAAACTGTTTTTT. The rearrangement links TRBV19 to TRBJ1-4; perhaps TRBD1 as D (5 bases). Germline V gives CDR1 LNHDA, CDR2 SQIVND (reference sequence). V lost 6 bases, J lost 8 bases, and 19 bases lay in between. This CDR3 is 15 amino acids long.

About this clonotype: This may arise from a read error, as a much more abundant clone is one base away. The chain combines TRBV20-1 with TRBJ1-4; 12 bases line up with TRBD1. Trimming cost V 6 bases and J 9 bases; bases outside gene matches: 11. The CDR3 covers 15 residues. The germline CDR1 and CDR2 sequences are DFQATT and SNEGSKA (reference sequence). CDR3 in DNA: TGCAGTGCCGGGACAGGGGGCGCAAGGAATAAAAAACTGTTTTTT. Amino acid sequence: CSAGTGGARNKKLFF.

This clonotype was seen repeatedly, ten times or more. The rearrangement uses TRBV5-1 and TRBJ1-1; weak D call: TRBD1 (5 bases). The V gene lost 0 bases and the J gene lost 4 bases, with 13 bases spanning the gap. CDR1 is SGHRS, CDR2 YFSETQ, per germline. This CDR3 comprises 15 residues. CDR3 nucleotide sequence: TGCGCCAGCAGCTTGGATGCGGGGGACCTCACTGAAGCTTTCTTT. As protein: CASSLDAGDLTEAFF.

This clonotype was recorded many times. The gene calls are TRBV7-9 and TRBJ1-3; the match to TRBD1 covers 8 bases. Germline V CDR1 and CDR2: SEHNR, FQNEAQ (reference sequence). The CDR3 sequence is 17 residues long. Unmatched junction bases numbered 13, after V lost 5 bases and J lost 4 bases. The CDR3 DNA reads as TGTGCCAGCAGCCCATCCGGGACAGGACCCTTCGGAAACACCATATATTTT. Protein product: CASSPSGTGPFGNTIYF.

This clonotype was found many times. The CDR3 DNA reads as TGTGCCAGCAGCCGGATCCCCGACGGGCTATCACCCCTCCACTTT. Translated: CASSRIPDGLSPLHF. This chain joins TRBV3-1 and TRBJ1-6; D is undetermined. The CDR3 contains 15 residues. Trimming removed 4 bases from V and 10 bases from J, with 17 bases in between. Per the germline V gene, CDR1 is LGHDT and CDR2 is YNNKEL (reference sequence). Using reference TRBV3-1 and TRBJ1-6 for the parts outside the CDR3, the full variable domain is DTAVSQTPKYLVTQMGNDKSIKCEQNLGHDTMYWYKQDSKKFLKIMFSYNNKELIINETVPNRFSPKSPDKAHLNLHINSLELGDSAVYFCASSRIPDGLSPLHFGNGTRLTVT.

On this clonotype itself: Being one base from a much bigger clone, this may be a read error. This chain links TRBV3-1 with TRBJ1-5; D is unclear. The CDR3 length is 13 residues. Germline V gene data show CDR1 as LGHDT and CDR2 as YNNKEL (reference sequence). CDR3 bases: TGTGCCAGCATCCAACGTCGCAATCAGCCCCAGCATTTT. As protein: CASIQRRNQPQHF.

The sample holds many counts of this clonotype. DNA for the CDR3: TGTGCCAGCAGCTTATTCACAGTGGCGAACACCGGGGAGCTGTTTTTT. Its protein product is CASSLFTVANTGELFF. The rearrangement joins TRBV7-8 to TRBJ2-2; D gene ambiguous. The CDR3 covers 16 residues. Germline assignment: CDR1 SGHVS and CDR2 FQNEAQ. Trimming took 2 bases from V and 0 from J, leaving 10 bases between them.

This chain uses TRBV30 with TRBJ2-3; D remains ambiguous. The CDR3 runs to 11 residues. Trimming cost V 4 bases and J 4 bases, with 6 bases left between them. Per the germline V gene, CDR1 is GTSNPN and CDR2 is SVGIG (reference sequence). In DNA form, the CDR3 reads TGTGCCTGGACCGGTGCAGATACGCAGTATTTT. This codes for CAWTGADTQYF.

This chain uses TRBV7-8 with TRBJ2-5; 7 positions match TRBD2. The germline gives CDR1 SGHVS, CDR2 FQNEAQ. The trim removed 2 bases at V and 4 bases at J, leaving 4 bases unmatched. This CDR3 contains 14 residues. The DNA of the CDR3 is TGTGCCAGCAGCTTAATGGGGAGGGGAGAGACCCAGTACTTC. Translating gives CASSLMGRGETQYF.

This clonotype was observed many times. This rearrangement joins TRBV6-2 or TRBV6-3 to TRBJ1-1; unclear D gene. The CDR3 has 12 residues. CDR1 is MNHEY and CDR2 is SVGEGT in the germline V gene. The germline V and J ends were trimmed by 5 bases and 4 bases, with 8 bases remaining between them. This chain's CDR3 is CASSTSFTEAFF. The CDR3 DNA is TGTGCCAGCAGTACCTCTTTCACTGAAGCTTTCTTT.

This clonotype has only a few counts. The chain links TRBV29-1 to TRBJ2-7; maybe TRBD2 (5 bases). CDR1 and CDR2 (germline): SQVTM, ANQGSEA. Trimming stripped 5 bases from V and 2 bases from J, with 10 bases between. The CDR3 is 12 residues long. The CDR3 here is CSVSRETYEQYF. As DNA, the CDR3 is TGCAGCGTTAGCCGGGAAACCTACGAGCAGTACTTC.